These 29 T cell receptor beta chains came from one sample sequenced in a study of blood T cell repertoires in COVID-19. Method: immunoSEQ multiplex PCR; TCRdb's copy keeps in-frame clones and lacks some. This sample yields about 120,000 clones, of which around 90% are seen a single time; around 4.1% belongs to the top ten. The source material was peripheral blood. The receptor source for this set is a woman aged 55 to 70 with COVID-19, enrolled during active disease.

This clone has more than one count but fewer than ten. The chain links TRBV28 to TRBJ1-4; 10 bases fit TRBD1. Germline V gene lookup returns CDR1 MDHEN and CDR2 SYDVKM. The CDR3 length is 15 residues. V dropped 2 bases and J dropped 5; count of bases not matched to a gene: 2. The CDR3 DNA follows: TGTGCCAGCAGTTTAGGGGGACAGGGGAATGAAAAACTGTTTTTT. Amino acids: CASSLGGQGNEKLFF.

This clone has just one count. The chain has TRBV6-5 and TRBJ2-2; the D is unclear. Looked up from germline, CDR1 is MNHEY and CDR2 is SVGAGI. This CDR3 region has 14 residues. The germline V and J ends were trimmed by 5 bases and 3 bases, with 10 bases remaining between them. This chain's CDR3 is CASSTLQDTGELFF. CDR3 coding DNA: TGTGCCAGCAGTACCCTGCAGGACACCGGGGAGCTGTTTTTT.

This clone was observed a few times. The J gene is TRBJ1-2, the V gene TRBV6-5; the D gene is possibly TRBD1 (6 bases). The CDR3 length is 12 residues. Germline V gene sequence: CDR1 MNHEY, CDR2 SVGAGI. Between the trimmed V and J ends, which lost 5 bases and 5 bases, there was a span of 9 bases. This chain's CDR3 is CASSQQGYGYTF. The CDR3 DNA reads as TGTGCCAGCAGTCAACAGGGATATGGCTACACCTTC.

The V gene is TRBV11-2, the J gene TRBJ1-4; D unresolved. This CDR3 contains 13 residues. V lost 3 bases, J lost 13 bases, and 15 bases lay in between. From germline, CDR1 is SGHAT and CDR2 FQNNGV. CDR3 sequence: CASSFWPRDGLFF. Written as DNA, the CDR3 is TGTGCCAGCAGCTTTTGGCCCCGGGATGGACTGTTTTTT.

The rearrangement joins TRBV2 to TRBJ2-3; 14 bases are shared with TRBD2. V lost 8 bases and J lost 7; bases outside the gene matches: 11. CDR1 is SNHLY, CDR2 FYNNEI, per germline. This CDR3 comprises 16 residues. The DNA for the CDR3 is TGTGCCAGCGGAGACGGACTAGCGGGGGGCACCAATACGCAGTATTTT. It yields the protein CASGDGLAGGTNTQYF.

This CDR3 is CASSLGGQNFEKLFF. In nucleotides, the CDR3 is TGCGCCAGCAGCTTGGGGGGACAGAACTTTGAAAAACTGTTTTTT. V gene TRBV5-1 combines with J gene TRBJ1-4, with 7 nucleotides matching TRBD1. Losses at the gene ends were 0 bases for V and 7 bases for J; bases not matched to a gene: 6. Germline V CDR1 and CDR2: SGHRS, YFSETQ. The CDR3 has 15 amino acids.

The chain links TRBV5-1 to TRBJ1-5; D possibly corresponds to TRBD1 (6 bases). Germline V lookup: CDR1 SGHRS, CDR2 YFSETQ. The CDR3 is made up of 14 amino acids. Trimming pared 3 bases from V and 5 bases from J, leaving 12 bases between. For the CDR3, the DNA is TGCGCCAGCAGCTGGGACACAGCGGATCAGCCCCAGCATTTT. Its translation is CASSWDTADQPQHF.

The rearrangement joins TRBV5-4 to TRBJ2-1; 11 bases align to TRBD2. CDR1 and CDR2 (germline): SGHNT, YYREEE (reference sequence). The CDR3 runs 16 residues. V lost 3 bases and J lost 4; bases outside the gene matches: 6. CDR3 bases: TGTGCCAGCAGCTCCTTCTCTAGCGGGGGGTACAATGAGCAGTTCTTC. Translation gives CASSSFSSGGYNEQFF.

CDR3: CASSSGTGGGLHGYTF. DNA for the CDR3: TGTGCCAGCAGCTCCGGGACAGGGGGTGGCCTTCATGGCTACACCTTC. The rearrangement links TRBV2 to TRBJ1-2; TRBD1 matches at 11 bases. The CDR3 covers 16 residues. Losses at the gene ends were 6 bases for V and 6 bases for J; bases not matched to a gene: 12. Per germline, CDR1 SNHLY and CDR2 FYNNEI.

This clone was seen a handful of times. The CDR3 DNA reads as TGTGCCAGCTCCCTCCCAGGACAGGGTCTGAACACTGAAGCTTTCTTT. Translated, it gives CASSLPGQGLNTEAFF. The V call is TRBV9, the J call TRBJ1-1, with 8 bases fitting TRBD1. Germline V gene sequence: CDR1 SGDLS, CDR2 YYNGEE. The CDR3 is 16 amino acids. The ends lost 7 bases at V and 0 bases at J; junction bases unmatched: 11. Filled out from reference TRBV9 and TRBJ1-1, the complete variable domain reads DSGVTQTPKHLITATGQRVTLRCSPRSGDLSVYWYQQSLDQGLQFLIQYYNGEERAKGNILERFSAQQFPDLHSELNLSSLELGDSALYFCASSLPGQGLNTEAFFGQGTRLTVV.

This clone showed up just once. The V and J genes are TRBV5-4 and TRBJ1-3, with a weak D call TRBD1 (6 bases). There are 14 residues in the CDR3. Trimming stripped 3 bases from V and 0 bases from J, with 7 bases between. The germline CDR1 and CDR2 sequences are SGHNT and YYREEE (reference sequence). In DNA form, the CDR3 reads TGTGCCAGCAGCTGGGACATCTCTGGAAACACCATATATTTT. Residues: CASSWDISGNTIYF.

The chain couples TRBV4-1 to TRBJ1-2, with 12 positions matching TRBD1. The CDR3 has 20 amino acids. Looked up from germline, CDR1 is MGHRA and CDR2 is YSYEKL. Trimming at V came to 3 bases and at J to 6 bases, leaving 20 bases not matched to a gene. The CDR3: CASSHLRAGTGGGRLDGYTF. The CDR3 region has the DNA TGCGCCAGCAGCCACCTCCGAGCGGGGACAGGGGGCGGAAGGTTGGATGGCTACACCTTC.

This chain joins TRBV4-1 and TRBJ1-6; weak D call: TRBD1 (5 bases). Germline V gene sequence: CDR1 MGHRA, CDR2 YSYEKL. The length of the CDR3 is 15 residues. Deletions cut 0 bases from V and 10 bases from J, with 13 bases between. CDR3 sequence reads: CASSQESTVSSPLHF. CDR3 DNA: TGCGCCAGCAGCCAAGAATCGACAGTATCCTCACCCCTCCACTTT.

This CDR3 reads CASSYSWRYEQYF. Written as DNA, the CDR3 is TGTGCCAGCAGTTACAGTTGGAGATACGAGCAGTACTTC. The gene calls are TRBV6-6 and TRBJ2-7; D gene unclear. With 2 bases removed from V and 4 bases from J, the gap between germline ends came to 9 bases. Germline V gene data show CDR1 as MNHNY and CDR2 as SVGAGI (reference sequence). The CDR3 extends over 13 amino acids.

This clone is a singleton in its sample. The chain joins TRBV5-6 to TRBJ2-7, with a weak D call TRBD2 (6 bases). Germline V gene lookup returns CDR1 SGHDT and CDR2 YYEEEE. The CDR3 sequence is 14 residues long. Trimming pared 4 bases from V and 1 base from J, leaving 12 bases between. CDR3 sequence reads: CASSPTRGSYEQYF. CDR3 coding DNA: TGTGCCAGCAGCCCGACGCGGGGATCCTACGAGCAGTACTTC.

J is TRBJ2-1 and V is TRBV2; D perhaps matches TRBD1 (6 bases). CDR1 is SNHLY, CDR2 FYNNEI, per germline. CDR3 length equals 13 residues. Trimming shortened V by 4 bases and J by 6 bases, and 10 bases separated the two germline ends. In DNA form, the CDR3 reads TGTGCCAGCAGTGTGACAGGAGCCAATGAGCAGTTCTTC. Translating it yields CASSVTGANEQFF.

The gene calls are TRBV2 and TRBJ2-1, with 10 bases aligning to TRBD1. The V segment lost 9 bases and the J segment 2 bases; nucleotides outside the gene matches: 7. The CDR3 consists of 15 residues. Germline V gives CDR1 SNHLY, CDR2 FYNNEI. The CDR3 sequence: CASNRDRGAYNEQFF. The CDR3 DNA sequence: TGTGCCAGTAACAGGGACAGGGGCGCCTACAATGAGCAGTTCTTC. The full variable domain, completed using reference TRBV2 and TRBJ2-1, is EPEVTQTPSHQVTQMGQEVILRCVPISNHLYFYWYRQILGQKVEFLVSFYNNEISEKSEIFDDQFSVERPDGSNFTLKIRSTKLEDSAMYFCASNRDRGAYNEQFFGPGTRLTVL.

V is TRBV11-3 and J is TRBJ1-1; D is uncertain. V was clipped by 1 base and J by 1 base, with 7 bases between them. The CDR3 is 14 residues long. Germline CDR1 is SGHNT and CDR2 is YENEEA. CDR3 nucleotides: TGTGCCAGCAGCTTAGGCGGGGAGAACACTGAAGCTTTCTTT. Translating gives CASSLGGENTEAFF.

The rearrangement joins TRBV27 to TRBJ2-5; 10 bases fit TRBD2. This CDR3 has 17 residues. V was pared by 6 bases and J by 4 bases, with 14 bases of the junction left unmatched. The germline V gene has CDR1 MNHEY and CDR2 SMNVEV (reference sequence). The CDR3 DNA follows: TGTGCCAGCAGACGTCAGGGTACAGCGGGGGGGCGAGAGACCCAGTACTTC. Translated: CASRRQGTAGGRETQYF.

This clone was found once. The V call is TRBV19, the J call TRBJ2-5; D is perhaps TRBD2 (6 bases). Germline CDR1 LNHDA, CDR2 SQIVND (reference sequence). The CDR3 runs 14 residues. V was trimmed by 2 bases and J by 2 bases, leaving 9 bases between them. CDR3 region: CASSISGRQETQYF. The CDR3 bases are TGTGCCAGTAGTATATCAGGGAGGCAAGAGACCCAGTACTTC.

This clone was seen just once. The chain uses TRBV9 and TRBJ1-2; no definite D call. The V gene lost 0 bases and the J gene lost 8 bases, with 11 bases spanning the gap. This CDR3 has 13 residues. Germline V gene lookup returns CDR1 SGDLS and CDR2 YYNGEE. CDR3 bases: TGTGCCAGCAGCGTAGATTCGAGGAACGGCTACACCTTC. It specifies CASSVDSRNGYTF.

V usage is TRBV27 and J usage is TRBJ2-7; no definite D call. Germline-derived CDR1 and CDR2 are MNHEY and SMNVEV (reference sequence). This CDR3 region has 13 residues. The V end was cut by 2 bases, the J end by 7 bases, with 12 bases between. The CDR3 coding sequence is TGTGCCAGCAGTTTAGCCCGTCGAGGTGAGCAGTACTTC. It yields the protein CASSLARRGEQYF.

The chain is built from TRBV29-1 and TRBJ2-5, with a possible D match to TRBD2 (6 bases). From germline, CDR1 is SQVTM and CDR2 ANQGSEA. The V end lost 3 bases, the J end lost 6 bases, and 14 bases lay between the germline ends. This CDR3 spans 13 amino acids. The DNA of the CDR3 is TGCAGCGTTGATTTTGCGGGAACGAAGACCCAGTACTTC. Protein product: CSVDFAGTKTQYF.

The rearrangement uses TRBV24-1 and TRBJ2-3, with 9 positions matching TRBD1. CDR1 KGHDR and CDR2 SFDVKD come from the germline V gene. The CDR3 consists of 13 residues. After removal of 0 bases from V and 12 bases from J, the junction contained 3 bases not matched to a gene. The CDR3 bases are TGTGCCACCAGTGATTTGAGGGACAGGGTACAGTATTTT. Residues: CATSDLRDRVQYF.

The rearrangement joins TRBV30 to TRBJ2-7, with D unresolved. Germline CDR1 and CDR2: GTSNPN and SVGIG (reference sequence). Trimming cost V 0 bases and J 3 bases, with 12 bases left between them. This CDR3 comprises 14 residues. Here the CDR3 DNA reads TGTGCCTGGAGTGTAGGTTTGGCTAGCTACGAGCAGTACTTC. Protein product: CAWSVGLASYEQYF. Using reference TRBV30 and TRBJ2-7 for the parts outside the CDR3, the full variable domain is SQTIHQWPATLVQPVGSPLSLECTVEGTSNPNLYWYRQAAGRGLQLLFYSVGIGQISSEVPQNLSASRPQDRQFILSSKKLLLSDSGFYLCAWSVGLASYEQYFGPGTRLTVT.

The rearrangement joins TRBV9 to TRBJ2-7; D is ambiguous. The germline V gene encodes CDR1 SGDLS and CDR2 YYNGEE. This CDR3 has 15 amino acids. V lost 0 bases to trimming and J lost 5 bases, with 15 bases between them. DNA of the CDR3: TGTGCCAGCAGCGTAGGTGTCGACTCCGTGAACGAGCAGTACTTC. Its protein is CASSVGVDSVNEQYF. Drawing the rest from reference TRBV9 and TRBJ2-7, the complete variable domain is DSGVTQTPKHLITATGQRVTLRCSPRSGDLSVYWYQQSLDQGLQFLIQYYNGEERAKGNILERFSAQQFPDLHSELNLSSLELGDSALYFCASSVGVDSVNEQYFGPGTRLTVT.

This CDR3 reads CAIDRRGGSYNEQFF. The CDR3 DNA sequence: TGTGCCATAGACAGGCGCGGGGGATCCTACAATGAGCAGTTCTTC. The gene calls are TRBV2 and TRBJ2-1; possible D gene TRBD2, 7 bases. Trimming took 10 bases from V and 1 from J, leaving 17 bases between them. CDR3 size: 15 residues. Germline V CDR1 and CDR2: SNHLY, FYNNEI.

This CDR3 is CASSPRPGQSSGNTIYF. The CDR3 bases are TGTGCCAGCTCACCGAGACCCGGACAGTCCTCTGGAAACACCATATATTTT. The chain uses TRBV18 and TRBJ1-3, with D perhaps matching TRBD1 (6 bases). V was cut by 3 bases and J by 0 bases, with 15 bases left in between. Germline CDR1 KGHSH, CDR2 LQKENI. The CDR3 has 17 amino acids.

The CDR3 region is CASSLFRVRGGELFF. The CDR3 region has the DNA TGTGCCAGCAGTTTATTCCGGGTACGAGGCGGGGAGCTGTTTTTT. The genes are TRBV27 and TRBJ2-2; D gene uncertain. Germline CDR1 reads MNHEY; CDR2 reads SMNVEV (reference sequence). The CDR3 contains 15 residues. V lost 1 base and J 7 bases, leaving 13 bases between the germline ends.